This T cell receptor beta chain appears in the sequencing data of a study of blood T cell repertoires in COVID-19. For the study at large: COVID-19 samples, acute and convalescent, were from the United States, Italy and Spain. PBMCs, B-cell-depleted T cells, or T cells were the source of the cDNA or gDNA that made up the material.

Produced via immunoSEQ multiplex PCR; TCRdb's table is partial and in-frame only. The sample includes about 220,000 clones, roughly 84% of them seen just once. The CDR3 loop spans 14 amino acids. The ends were cut back, 1 base at V and 2 bases at J, with 8 bases in the middle. Germline V gene lookup returns CDR1 LNHDA and CDR2 SQIVND (reference sequence). The gene calls are TRBV19 and TRBJ1-2; no firm D call. This TCR derives from an elderly woman with acute or convalescent COVID-19. The source material was peripheral blood. The CDR3 reads CASSIVSLNYGYTF. The CDR3 DNA reads TGTGCCAGTAGTATAGTTAGCCTCAACTATGGCTACACCTTC.